The clone carrying this T cell receptor (beta chain) was recorded at least ten times. The antigen is unknown. Germline and junction disagree at one end, which may indicate a read error. Study observations and caveats: Greatest tumor Treg TCR overlap was with tumor naive CD4+ cells.

Semi-nested PCR with Nested Universal Primer A followed constant-region reverse priming of full-length variable regions. TCRdb passed the 5' RACE reads through MiXCR, listing each CDR3 protein once. This table holds roughly 13,000 distinct CDR3 sequences, 23% found once. Purified naive CD4+ T cells were depleted of CD25+ Tregs. The germline gives CDR1 GTSNPN, CDR2 SVGIG (reference sequence). This CDR3 has 14 amino acids. The chain uses TRBV30 and TRBJ1-5, with a tentative D call TRBD1 (5 bases). Sequencing used naive CD4+ T cells sorted from blood. The subset denotes: naive CD4+ T cells, CD4+CD45RA+CD25-. The TCR was taken from a female donor with breast cancer. Written as DNA, the CDR3 is TGTGCCCGGAGTGTGCAGGAGCAGGGTCAGCCCCAGCATTTT. It translates to CARSVQEQGQPQHF.